A selection of T cell receptor beta chains follows, all from one sample in a study of blood T cell repertoires in COVID-19. Some clones are missing from TCRdb's copy, which holds only in-frame ones; the method was immunoSEQ multiplex PCR. The sample records approximately 140,000 clones, 70% to 90% being singletons. The sample was peripheral blood. The receptors here all came from a man between 65 and 80 years old with acute or convalescent COVID-19. The CDR3 runs from the conserved cysteine through the conserved F or W. D genes are given only for firm matches. Clone sizes are given selectively: once, few, many, or a class where the clone is expanded.

TRBV28,NA,TRBJ1-5,NA,TGTGCCAGCAATCTACCGGGTCAGCCCCAGCATTTT,CASNLPGQPQHF
TRBV18,TRBD1,TRBJ1-1,few,TGTGCCAGCTCACCACGCCCTCCCGGGACAGGGGGCGCGGAGACTGAAGCTTTCTTT,CASSPRPPGTGGAETEAFF
TRBV19,NA,TRBJ2-4,NA,TGTGCCAGTAGTGTCCGGGACATTCAGTACTTC,CASSVRDIQYF
TRBV30,NA,TRBJ1-2,NA,TGTGCCTGGAGTGTACAGTTATTTAACTATGGCTACACCTTC,CAWSVQLFNYGYTF
TRBV10-3,TRBD1,TRBJ2-7,NA,TGTGCCATCAGTGAGTCATCAGGGGGCTTCTACGAGCAGTACTTC,CAISESSGGFYEQYF
TRBV18,NA,TRBJ2-5,NA,TGTGCCAGCTCACCGCGACAGGTCGGGGCTGAAGAGACCCAGTACTTC,CASSPRQVGAEETQYF
TRBV11-3,NA,TRBJ2-1,NA,TGTGCCAGCAGCTTTTACGGGAGTAGGATTAAGTCCTACAATGAGCAGTTCTTC,CASSFYGSRIKSYNEQFF
TRBV19,TRBD2,TRBJ2-3,NA,TGTGCCAGTAGTACTCCCGCAGCGGGAGGAACAGATACGCAGTATTTT,CASSTPAAGGTDTQYF
TRBV12-3/TRBV12-4,TRBD1,TRBJ1-2,NA,TGTGCCAGCAGTTTCAGGGGGCAGGGCTACACCTTC,CASSFRGQGYTF
TRBV5-1,NA,TRBJ1-2,NA,TGCGCCAGCAGCCCCTCGGACACTGACTATGGCTACACCTTC,CASSPSDTDYGYTF
TRBV7-8,NA,TRBJ1-4,NA,TGTGCCAGCAGCCCAATTACGGGTGAAAAACTGTTTTTT,CASSPITGEKLFF
TRBV19,TRBD2,TRBJ2-5,NA,TGTGCCAGTAGTGTAGGACTAGCGCCAGAGACCCAGTACTTC,CASSVGLAPETQYF
TRBV2,TRBD1,TRBJ1-6,NA,TGTGCCAGCCGGACAGGGGGCTGGTCACCCCTCCACTTT,CASRTGGWSPLHF